The 20 T cell receptor beta chains below were found in one sample sequenced in a study of breast tumors, draining lymph nodes, adjacent tissues (dated by TCRdb to about 2016). The library was obtained by multiplex PCR. The instrument given in TCRdb is Illumina HiSeq 2000. TCRdb reprocessed the public reads (quality trimming at Q25 with fastp, clone calling with MiXCR) and kept in-frame beta chains. Rows with one shared CDR3 protein collapse into an entry with the most common genes and DNA. The sample table holds 100,000 to 150,000 distinct CDR3 sequences, of which 20% to 25% were seen once. The ten most abundant clones make up roughly 2.6% of the sample. The lymph node samples were taken from the axillary draining lymph nodes of breast cancer patients. Material: axillary lymph node tissue. The receptor source for this set is a female donor with breast cancer. Some clones in this sample may be carry-over from other donors' samples.

This clonotype has a count of ten or more. The V call is TRBV7-9, the J call TRBJ2-5; 8 bases are a match to TRBD1. This CDR3 spans 14 amino acids. Unmatched junction bases numbered 7, after V lost 5 bases and J lost 5 bases. Germline V lookup: CDR1 SEHNR, CDR2 FQNEAQ (reference sequence). The CDR3 here is CASSQWTGTETQYF. The CDR3 DNA is TGTGCCAGCAGCCAGTGGACAGGGACCGAGACCCAGTACTTC. Filled out from reference TRBV7-9 and TRBJ2-5, the complete variable domain reads DTGVSQNPRHKITKRGQNVTFRCDPISEHNRLYWYRQTLGQGPEFLTYFQNEAQLEKSRLLSDRFSAERPKGSFSTLEIQRTEQGDSAMYLCASSQWTGTETQYFGPGTRLLVL.

This clonotype occurred many times. The J gene is TRBJ2-3, the V gene TRBV7-2; 9 bases align to TRBD2. Germline lookup yields CDR1 SGHTA and CDR2 FQGNSA. This CDR3 has 16 amino acids. V was clipped by 5 bases and J by 2 bases; unmatched bases: 8. CDR3 sequence reads: CASSQGASGVTDTQYF. The DNA for the CDR3 is TGTGCCAGCAGCCAAGGCGCTAGCGGGGTCACAGATACGCAGTATTTT.

The gene calls are TRBV11-2 and TRBJ2-2, with a weak D call TRBD2 (6 bases). The CDR3 is 16 amino acids. The germline CDR1 and CDR2 sequences are SGHAT and FQNNGV. With 3 bases removed from V and 1 base from J, the gap between germline ends came to 12 bases. CDR3: CASSLYAGKNTGELFF. In DNA form, the CDR3 reads TGTGCCAGCAGCTTGTATGCGGGAAAGAACACCGGGGAGCTGTTTTTT.

A remark on this clonotype: Just one base apart from a much larger clone, this may be a read error. This chain connects TRBV30 to TRBJ2-1, with D possibly being TRBD1 or TRBD2 (6 bases each). The CDR3 loop spans 14 amino acids. Germline V CDR1 and CDR2: GTSNPN, SVGIG (reference sequence). This chain's CDR3 is CAWALGGRGTEQFF. CDR3 nucleotides: TGTGCTTGGGCTCTCGGGGGCCGCGGAACTGAGCAGTTCTTC.

With regard to this clonotype: Being one base from a much bigger clone, this may be a read error. The chain's CDR3 is CATSRGGSPRELFF. The CDR3 coding sequence is TGTGCCACCAGCAGAGGAGGGTCACCCCGGGAGCTGTTTTTT. V is TRBV15 and J is TRBJ2-2; TRBD2 is a possible D gene (5 bases). Trimming took off 1 base at V and 9 bases at J, with 12 bases between the two ends. The CDR3 spans 14 residues. CDR1 and CDR2 (germline): LNHNV, YYDKDF (reference sequence).

This clonotype was observed many times. V usage is TRBV30 and J usage is TRBJ2-7; D not certain. The CDR3 spans 11 residues. Trimming stripped 1 base from V and 3 bases from J, with 4 bases between. Per germline, CDR1 GTSNPN and CDR2 SVGIG (reference sequence). CDR3 region: CAWSALYEQYF. The CDR3 DNA follows: TGTGCCTGGAGTGCCCTCTACGAGCAGTACTTC. Full variable domain (outside the CDR3, taken from reference TRBV30 and TRBJ2-7): SQTIHQWPATLVQPVGSPLSLECTVEGTSNPNLYWYRQAAGRGLQLLFYSVGIGQISSEVPQNLSASRPQDRQFILSSKKLLLSDSGFYLCAWSALYEQYFGPGTRLTVT.

This clonotype was seen at least ten times. The rearrangement links TRBV20-1 to TRBJ2-2; 9 bases line up with TRBD2. Germline trimming cut 2 bases from V and 1 base from J; bases unmatched to any gene: 2. The germline gives CDR1 DFQATT, CDR2 SNEGSKA (reference sequence). This CDR3 has 15 residues. The CDR3 loop reads CSARRLAENTGELFF. The CDR3 nucleotides are TGCAGTGCTAGACGACTAGCGGAGAACACCGGGGAGCTGTTTTTT.

This clonotype appeared many times. The chain is built from TRBV20-1 and TRBJ2-1; no reliable D call. V was shortened by 0 bases and J by 6 bases, with 12 bases between the two germline ends. Germline CDR1 reads DFQATT; CDR2 reads SNEGSKA (reference sequence). The CDR3 consists of 14 residues. Here the CDR3 reads CSARDRASPNEQFF. CDR3 nucleotides: TGCAGTGCTAGAGACCGGGCCTCACCCAATGAGCAGTTCTTC.

In regard to this clonotype: The junction departs from germline at one end; a sequencing error may be responsible. The rearrangement links TRBV11-2 to TRBJ2-5, with TRBD1 matching 7 bases. CDR1 and CDR2 (germline): SGHAT, FQNNGV. The CDR3 totals 14 residues. CDR3 sequence reads: CASRKGTEQETRYF. Here the CDR3 DNA reads TGTGCCAGCAGGAAAGGGACAGAACAAGAGACCCGGTACTTC.

This chain uses TRBV11-3 with TRBJ1-3; maybe TRBD1 (5 bases). CDR3 length: 13 residues. Germline V lookup: CDR1 SGHNT, CDR2 YENEEA. V dropped 3 bases and J dropped 4 bases, with 7 bases sitting between them. The CDR3 spells CASSLGPGNTIYF. CDR3 DNA: TGTGCCAGCAGCTTGGGGCCGGGAAACACCATATATTTT.

J is TRBJ2-5 and V is TRBV3-1, with no clear D. V gave up 6 bases and J gave up 5 bases, with 4 bases separating them. Looked up from germline, CDR1 is LGHDT and CDR2 is YNNKEL (reference sequence). This CDR3 has 10 residues. The CDR3 region is CASSAETQYF. Here the CDR3 DNA reads TGTGCCAGCAGTGCGGAGACCCAGTACTTC.

This clonotype has a count of ten or more. The chain recombines TRBV3-1 with TRBJ2-5; unclear D gene. The germline V gene encodes CDR1 LGHDT and CDR2 YNNKEL (reference sequence). V lost 4 bases to trimming and J lost 8 bases, with 14 bases between them. This CDR3 has 13 residues. CDR3: CASSPPGQATQYF. DNA for the CDR3: TGTGCCAGCAGCCCCCCGGGCCAGGCTACCCAGTACTTC.

The chain links TRBV19 to TRBJ2-2, with 9 bases that match TRBD1. CDR1 and CDR2 (germline): LNHDA, SQIVND (reference sequence). The CDR3 loop spans 18 amino acids. Unmatched junction bases numbered 14, after V lost 7 bases and J lost 2 bases. The CDR3 nucleotides are TGTGCCAGTATCCCGAGGGGACAGGGTAGGGCCAACACCGGGGAGCTGTTTTTT. Its translation is CASIPRGQGRANTGELFF.

Turning to this clonotype: This may be a read error: a much more frequent sequence differs by one nucleotide. Since no conserved phenylalanine or tryptophan closes the CDR3, a read error is the likely cause. V is TRBV5-8 and J is TRBJ2-2, with 9 bases lining up with TRBD1. The CDR3 contains 17 residues. In germline, CDR1 is SGHTS, CDR2 YDEGEE. After removal of 4 bases from V and 0 bases from J, the junction contained 7 bases not matched to a gene. This CDR3 is CASSPWTGDTNTGELFL. The CDR3, as DNA: TGTGCCAGCAGCCCCTGGACAGGGGATACGAACACCGGGGAGCTGTTTCTT.

As to this clonotype: One base away lies a much larger clone, so this may be a sequencing read error. CDR3 in amino acids: CASSTRTGVDQPQHF. The CDR3 bases are TGTGCCAGCAGCACACGGACAGGGGTGGATCAGCCCCAGCATTTT. This chain links TRBV7-2 with TRBJ1-5, with 9 bases that match TRBD1. This CDR3 has 15 amino acids. V shed 5 bases, J shed 5 bases, and the junction held 7 bases outside the gene matches. Germline assignment: CDR1 SGHTA and CDR2 FQGNSA.

A remark on this clonotype: Being one base from a much bigger clone, this may be a read error. This rearrangement joins TRBV14 to TRBJ2-7; D is undetermined. The CDR3 is made up of 16 amino acids. Germline CDR1 and CDR2: SGHDN and FVKESK. For the CDR3, the DNA is TGTGCCAGCAGTCCACGACAAGGACCGAAGGCCTACGCGCAGTACTTC. Its protein product is CASSPRQGPKAYAQYF.

On this clonotype itself: A much larger clone sits a single nucleotide away, making a read error possible. The J gene is TRBJ1-5, the V gene TRBV28; 7 bases map to TRBD1. Trimming took 3 bases from V and 2 from J; bases not matched to a gene: 4. Germline-derived CDR1 and CDR2 are MDHEN and SYDVKM. The CDR3 is 15 amino acids. The CDR3 region is CASSLDRSGNQPQHF. The CDR3 bases are TGTGCCAGCAGTTTGGACAGGAGCGGCAATCAGCCCCAGCATTTT.

This clonotype appeared many times. The chain links TRBV29-1 to TRBJ2-7, with D uncertain. The CDR3 contains 12 residues. Germline V CDR1 and CDR2: SQVTM, ANQGSEA. The V end was cut by 4 bases, the J end by 2 bases, with 9 bases between. The DNA of the CDR3 is TGCAGCGTTGGGGTAACAGCCTACGAGCAGTACTTC. It is translated as CSVGVTAYEQYF.

A note on this clonotype: One base away lies a much larger clone, so this may be a sequencing read error. The J gene is TRBJ2-1, the V gene TRBV5-6; unclear D gene. The germline V gene encodes CDR1 SGHDT and CDR2 YYEEEE. V was trimmed by 4 bases and J by 5 bases, leaving 16 bases between them. The CDR3 is 15 amino acids. CDR3 DNA sequence: TGTGCCAGCAGCCACCTGCGGCAGTTGCACAATGAGCAGTTCTTC. Its translation is CASSHLRQLHNEQFF.

The sample holds many counts of this clonotype. CDR3 protein: CASSFRENQPQHF. DNA for the CDR3: TGTGCCAGCAGCTTTAGGGAAAATCAGCCCCAGCATTTT. The gene calls are TRBV7-2 and TRBJ1-5; D unclear. Germline CDR1 reads SGHTA; CDR2 reads FQGNSA. V dropped 3 bases and J dropped 4 bases, with 7 bases sitting between them. The CDR3 has 13 amino acids.